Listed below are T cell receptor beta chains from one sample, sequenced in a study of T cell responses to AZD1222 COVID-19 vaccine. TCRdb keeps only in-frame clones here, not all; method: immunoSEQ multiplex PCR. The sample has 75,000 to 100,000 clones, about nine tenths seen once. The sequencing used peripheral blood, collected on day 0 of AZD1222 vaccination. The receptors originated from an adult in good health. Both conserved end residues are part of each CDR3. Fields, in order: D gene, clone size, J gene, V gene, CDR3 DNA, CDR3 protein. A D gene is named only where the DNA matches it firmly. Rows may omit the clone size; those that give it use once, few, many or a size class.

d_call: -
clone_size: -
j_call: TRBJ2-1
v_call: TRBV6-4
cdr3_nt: TGTGCCAGCAGTGACTCTGGACACCCCAGAGAGCAGTTCTTC
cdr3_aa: CASSDSGHPREQFF

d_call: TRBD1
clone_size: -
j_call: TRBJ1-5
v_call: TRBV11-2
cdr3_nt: TGTGCCAGCAGCTTAGGCCTGGTTGGACAGGGATCTCATTCCCAGCATTTT
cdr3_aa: CASSLGLVGQGSHSQHF

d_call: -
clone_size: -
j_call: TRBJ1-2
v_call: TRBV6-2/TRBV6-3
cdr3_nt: TGTGCCAGCAGTTACGTGGAGCGGCACTATGGCTACACCTTC
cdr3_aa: CASSYVERHYGYTF

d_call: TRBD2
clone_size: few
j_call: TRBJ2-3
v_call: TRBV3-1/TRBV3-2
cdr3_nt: TGTGCCAGCAGCCAAGAGGGTAGCGGGAGATATACGCAGTATTTT
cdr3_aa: CASSQEGSGRYTQYF

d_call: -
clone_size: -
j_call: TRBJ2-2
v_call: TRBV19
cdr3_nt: TGTGCCAGCCGAACAGGGACTAACACCGGGGAGCTGTTTTTT
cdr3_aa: CASRTGTNTGELFF

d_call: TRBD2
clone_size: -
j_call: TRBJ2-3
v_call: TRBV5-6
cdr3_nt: TGTGCCAGCAGCTCCACTAGCGGGAGACGGACAGATACGCAGTATTTT
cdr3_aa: CASSSTSGRRTDTQYF

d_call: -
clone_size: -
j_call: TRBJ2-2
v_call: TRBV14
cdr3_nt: TGTGCCAGCAGCCAACCCCTAGGGAAGGAGTACACCGGGGAGCTGTTTTTT
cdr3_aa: CASSQPLGKEYTGELFF

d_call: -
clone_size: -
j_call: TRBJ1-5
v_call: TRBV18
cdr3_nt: TGTGCCAGCTCACCAGGGACGGATCAGCCCCAGCATTTT
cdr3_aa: CASSPGTDQPQHF

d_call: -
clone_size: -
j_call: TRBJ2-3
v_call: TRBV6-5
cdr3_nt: TGTGCCAGCAGCCAAACTAGCCGGGGGACAGATACGCAGTATTTT
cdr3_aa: CASSQTSRGTDTQYF

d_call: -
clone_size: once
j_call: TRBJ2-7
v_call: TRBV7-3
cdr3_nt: TGTGCCAGCAGCTTAAGCCCGGGTAACGCCTACGAGCAGTACTTC
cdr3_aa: CASSLSPGNAYEQYF

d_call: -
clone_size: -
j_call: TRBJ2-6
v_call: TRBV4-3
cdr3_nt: TGCGCCAGCAGCCAAGAATTCGGGGCTGGGGCCAACGTCCTGACTTTC
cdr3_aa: CASSQEFGAGANVLTF

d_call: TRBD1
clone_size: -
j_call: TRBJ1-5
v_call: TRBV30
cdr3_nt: TGTGCCTGGAGGGGGACAGGGTCCAATCAGCCCCAGCATTTT
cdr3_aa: CAWRGTGSNQPQHF

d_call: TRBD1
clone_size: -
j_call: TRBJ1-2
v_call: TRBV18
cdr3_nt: TGTGCCAGCTCACCACTCCGGGGACAGGAGACGAGTGGCTACACCTTC
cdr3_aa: CASSPLRGQETSGYTF

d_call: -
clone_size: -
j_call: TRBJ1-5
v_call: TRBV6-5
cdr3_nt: TGTGCCAGCAGTCCAGGGGCGAGGCAGCCCCAGCATTTT
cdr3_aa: CASSPGARQPQHF

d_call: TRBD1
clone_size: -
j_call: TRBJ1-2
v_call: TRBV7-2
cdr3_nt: TGTGCCAGCAGCCTAGGGGACAGAACTAACGGCTACACCTTC
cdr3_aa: CASSLGDRTNGYTF